This entry describes one TCR beta chain. Antigen unknown. The data stem from a study of cytomegalovirus exposure and HLA in healthy donors. Study-level points and caveats: It was found in a later analysis that first-cohort TCR clusters tended to co-occur in the 120 validation repertoires. In vitro experiments confirmed that three CMV-associated chains were specific for CMV antigens. Associated with cytomegalovirus, according to the listing, were 150 to 200 TCR beta chains.

V lost 0 bases and J 1 base, leaving 7 bases between the germline ends. The V gene's germline CDR1 is SGHRS and CDR2 YFSETQ. The CDR3 is 14 amino acids. The donors were members of the roughly 120-subject validation cohort (separate from the approximately 670-subject first cohort). Assay: immunoSEQ multiplex PCR; the TCRdb copy retains only in-frame clones and omits some. The table shows some 90,000 clones, with 95% to 98% occurring only once. This TCR derives from a man aged 18 to 35 in good health and CMV-seronegative. The J gene is TRBJ1-1, the V gene TRBV5-1, with D maybe TRBD1 (5 bases). The source material was PBMCs. The CDR3 DNA reads as TGCGCCAGCAGCTTGGGACAGAAGAACACTGAAGCTTTCTTT. Its protein is CASSLGQKNTEAFF. The variable domain in full, completed from reference TRBV5-1 and TRBJ1-1, reads KAGVTQTPRYLIKTRGQQVTLSCSPISGHRSVSWYQQTPGQGLQFLFEYFSETQRNKGNFPGRFSGRQFSNSRSEMNVSTLELGDSALYLCASSLGQKNTEAFFGQGTRLTVV.